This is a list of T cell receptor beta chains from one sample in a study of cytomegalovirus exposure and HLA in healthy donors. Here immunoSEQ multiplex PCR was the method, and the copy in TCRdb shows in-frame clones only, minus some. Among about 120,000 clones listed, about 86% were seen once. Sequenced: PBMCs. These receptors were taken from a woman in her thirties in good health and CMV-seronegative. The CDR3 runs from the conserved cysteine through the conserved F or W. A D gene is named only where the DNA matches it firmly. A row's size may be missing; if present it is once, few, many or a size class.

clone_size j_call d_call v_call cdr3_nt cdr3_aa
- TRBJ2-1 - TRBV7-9 TGTGCCAGCAGCTTAGGGTTCGGTTACAATGAGCAGTTCTTC CASSLGFGYNEQFF
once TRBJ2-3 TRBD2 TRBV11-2 TGTGCCAGCAGCCTCCTAGCGGGAGGGAACACAGATACGCAGTATTTT CASSLLAGGNTDTQYF
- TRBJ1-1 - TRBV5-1 TGCGCCAGCAGCTTGAACACATTGAACACTGAAGCTTTCTTT CASSLNTLNTEAFF
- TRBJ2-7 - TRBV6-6 TGTGCCAGCAGTTACTCGAGCGGAACCTACGAGCAGTACTTC CASSYSSGTYEQYF
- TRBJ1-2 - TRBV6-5 TGTGCCAGCAGCGGCAGGGGCTATGGCTACACCTTC CASSGRGYGYTF
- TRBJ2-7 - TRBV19 TGTGCCAGTAGCGGGCGGGCCTCCTACGAGCAGTACTTC CASSGRASYEQYF
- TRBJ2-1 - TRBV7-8 TGTGCCAGCTCAAACAATGAGCAGTTCTTC CASSNNEQFF
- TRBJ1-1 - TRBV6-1 TGTGCCAGCAGTGAAGGGGGCCGTGACACTGAAGCTTTCTTT CASSEGGRDTEAFF
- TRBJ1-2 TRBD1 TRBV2 TGTGCCAGCAGCGTCAGGGGGGACGGCTACACCTTC CASSVRGDGYTF
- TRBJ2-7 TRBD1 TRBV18 TGTGCCAGCTCACCAGGCCAGGGGGCGTGGGAGCAGTACTTC CASSPGQGAWEQYF
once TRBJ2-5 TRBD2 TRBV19 TGTGCCAGTAGTACAGCCGGTCTAGCGGAAGAGACCCAGTACTTC CASSTAGLAEETQYF
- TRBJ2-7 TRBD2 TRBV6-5 TGTGCCAGCAGTTACTCCCCGGGACTAGCGGGAGCCGAGCAGTACTTC CASSYSPGLAGAEQYF
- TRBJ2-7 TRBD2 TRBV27 TGTGCCAGCAGTCTCCGGGACAGGGGGACTAGCGGGAGCTCCTACGAGCAGTACTTC CASSLRDRGTSGSSYEQYF
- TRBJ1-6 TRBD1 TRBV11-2 TGTGCCAGCAGCTTAGAGACAGGGCTTTCACCCCTCCACTTT CASSLETGLSPLHF
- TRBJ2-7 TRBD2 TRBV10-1 TGCGCCAGCGGGACTAGCGACTACGAGCAGTACTTC CASGTSDYEQYF
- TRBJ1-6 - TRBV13 TGTGCCAGCAGCTTATCGGGTCTAGGTAATTCACCCCTCCACTTT CASSLSGLGNSPLHF
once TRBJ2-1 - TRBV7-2 TGTGCCAGCAGCTCCCCCCAGGGGCGGTACAATGAGCAGTTCTTC CASSSPQGRYNEQFF
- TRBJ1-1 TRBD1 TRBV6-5 TGTGCCAGCAGTTACTTGGGACAGGGGGCGACTGAAGCTTTCTTT CASSYLGQGATEAFF
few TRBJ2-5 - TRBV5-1 TGCGCCAGCAGCTTGGCGGCAGGGGTCCTCCAAGAGACCCAGTACTTC CASSLAAGVLQETQYF
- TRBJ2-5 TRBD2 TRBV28 TGTGCCAGCAGTCCGAGAACCGGGACTAGCGGGGGTTGGGAGACCCAGTACTTC CASSPRTGTSGGWETQYF